This entry describes one T cell receptor (beta chain). These data come from a study of monozygotic twins with cystic fibrosis. Study-level information: Libraries were built from 2.5 to 3 micrograms of fragmented DNA using about 16 PCR cycles.

The assay was immunoSEQ multiplex PCR, and TCRdb's table has in-frame clones only and misses some. The sample lists under 20,000 clones, about 89% occurring once. The CDR3 runs 14 residues. CDR1 SGHDT and CDR2 YYEEEE come from the germline V gene. The sequencing sample was made of blood. This clonotype was sampled from a girl aged 2 to 9 with cystic fibrosis. The chain uses TRBV5-6 and TRBJ2-5; 7 positions match TRBD2. The J call may be wrong; the DNA end is better matched by TRBJ2-7. CDR3 loop: CASSGGGPPYEQYF. CDR3 coding DNA: TGTGCCAGCAGCGGGGGAGGGCCCCCCTACGAGCAGTACTTC.